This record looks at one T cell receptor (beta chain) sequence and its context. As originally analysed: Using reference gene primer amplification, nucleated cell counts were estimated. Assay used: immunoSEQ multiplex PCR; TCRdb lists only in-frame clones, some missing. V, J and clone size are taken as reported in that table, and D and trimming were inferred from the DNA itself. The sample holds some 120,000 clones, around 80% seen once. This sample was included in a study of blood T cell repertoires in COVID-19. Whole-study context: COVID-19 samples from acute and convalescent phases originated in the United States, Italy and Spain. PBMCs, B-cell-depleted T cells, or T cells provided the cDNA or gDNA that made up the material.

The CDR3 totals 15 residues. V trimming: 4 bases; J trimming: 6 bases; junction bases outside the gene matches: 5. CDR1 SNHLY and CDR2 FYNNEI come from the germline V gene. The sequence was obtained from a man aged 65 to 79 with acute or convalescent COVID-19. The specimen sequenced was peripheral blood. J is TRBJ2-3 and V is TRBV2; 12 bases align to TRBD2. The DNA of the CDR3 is TGTGCCAGCAGTGCCCTAGCGGGGGGGCGGGATACGCAGTATTTT. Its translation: CASSALAGGRDTQYF.